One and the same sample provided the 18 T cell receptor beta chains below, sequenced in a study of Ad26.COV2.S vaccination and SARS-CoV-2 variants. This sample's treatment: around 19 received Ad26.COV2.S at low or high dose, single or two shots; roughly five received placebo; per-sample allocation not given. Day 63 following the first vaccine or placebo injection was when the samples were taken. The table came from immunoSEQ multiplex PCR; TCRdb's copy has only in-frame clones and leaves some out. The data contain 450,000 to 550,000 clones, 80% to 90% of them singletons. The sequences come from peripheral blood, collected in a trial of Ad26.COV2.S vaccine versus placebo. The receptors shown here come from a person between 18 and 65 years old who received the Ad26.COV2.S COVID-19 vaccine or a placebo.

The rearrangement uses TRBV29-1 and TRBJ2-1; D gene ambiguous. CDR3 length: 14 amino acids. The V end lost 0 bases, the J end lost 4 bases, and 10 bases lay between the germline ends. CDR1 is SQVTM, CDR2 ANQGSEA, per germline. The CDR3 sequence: CSVEDTQIYNEQFF. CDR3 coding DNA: TGCAGCGTTGAAGATACCCAAATATACAATGAGCAGTTCTTC.

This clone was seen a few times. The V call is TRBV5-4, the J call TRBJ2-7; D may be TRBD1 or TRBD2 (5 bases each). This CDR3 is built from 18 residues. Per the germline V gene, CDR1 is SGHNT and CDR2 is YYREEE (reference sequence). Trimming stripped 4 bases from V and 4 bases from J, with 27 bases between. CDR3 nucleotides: TGTGCCAGCAGCCTGGCCGATTCCGGGGCCCGAAGGAATTACGAGCAGTACTTC. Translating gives CASSLADSGARRNYEQYF.

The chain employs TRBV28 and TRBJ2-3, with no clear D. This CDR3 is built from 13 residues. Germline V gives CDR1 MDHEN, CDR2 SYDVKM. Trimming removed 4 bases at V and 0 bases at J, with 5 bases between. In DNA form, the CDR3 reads TGTGCCAGCAGTTATCGGAGCACAGATACGCAGTATTTT. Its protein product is CASSYRSTDTQYF. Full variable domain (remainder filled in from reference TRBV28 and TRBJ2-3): DVKVTQSSRYLVKRTGEKVFLECVQDMDHENMFWYRQDPGLGLRLIYFSYDVKMKEKGDIPEGYSVSREKKERFSLILESASTNQTSMYLCASSYRSTDTQYFGPGTRLTVL.

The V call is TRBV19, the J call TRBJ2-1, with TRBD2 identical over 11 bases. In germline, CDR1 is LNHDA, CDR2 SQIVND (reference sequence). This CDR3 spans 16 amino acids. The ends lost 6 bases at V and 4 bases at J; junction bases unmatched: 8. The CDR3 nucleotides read TGTGCCAGTAGGGATAGCGGGAGGGAATTTTACAATGAGCAGTTCTTC. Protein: CASRDSGREFYNEQFF. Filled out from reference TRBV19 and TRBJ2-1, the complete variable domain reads DGGITQSPKYLFRKEGQNVTLSCEQNLNHDAMYWYRQDPGQGLRLIYYSQIVNDFQKGDIAEGYSVSREKKESFPLTVTSAQKNPTAFYLCASRDSGREFYNEQFFGPGTRLTVL.

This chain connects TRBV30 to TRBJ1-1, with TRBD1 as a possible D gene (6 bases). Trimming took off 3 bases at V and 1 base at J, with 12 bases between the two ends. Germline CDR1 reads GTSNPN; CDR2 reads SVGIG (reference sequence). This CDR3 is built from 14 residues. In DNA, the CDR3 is TGTGCCTGGAGGTTGGGGGCGCGGAACACTGAAGCTTTCTTT. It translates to CAWRLGARNTEAFF.

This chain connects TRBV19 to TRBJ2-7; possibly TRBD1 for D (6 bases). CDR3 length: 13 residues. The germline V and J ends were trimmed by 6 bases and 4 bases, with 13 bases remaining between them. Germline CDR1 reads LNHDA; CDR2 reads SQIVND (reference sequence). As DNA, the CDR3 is TGTGCCAGTAGACTGAACAGGGATTACGAGCAGTACTTC. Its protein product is CASRLNRDYEQYF.

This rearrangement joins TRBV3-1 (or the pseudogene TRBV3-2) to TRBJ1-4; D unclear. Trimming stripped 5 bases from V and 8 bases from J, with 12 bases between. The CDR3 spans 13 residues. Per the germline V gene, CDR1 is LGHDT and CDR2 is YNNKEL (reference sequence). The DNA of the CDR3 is TGTGCCAGCAGCTGGGCCTCGGGGGAAAAACTGTTTTTT. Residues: CASSWASGEKLFF.

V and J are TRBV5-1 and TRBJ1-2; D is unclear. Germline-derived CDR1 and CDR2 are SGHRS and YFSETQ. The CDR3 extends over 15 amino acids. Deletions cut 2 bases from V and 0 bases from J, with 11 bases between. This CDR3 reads CASSFGTAANYGYTF. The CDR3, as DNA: TGCGCCAGCAGCTTCGGTACAGCAGCTAACTATGGCTACACCTTC.

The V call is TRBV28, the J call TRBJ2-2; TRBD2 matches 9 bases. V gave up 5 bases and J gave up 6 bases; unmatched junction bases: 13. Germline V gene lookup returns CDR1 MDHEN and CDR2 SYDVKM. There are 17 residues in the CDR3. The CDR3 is CASSLLAGAGTSGELFF. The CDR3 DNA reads TGTGCCAGCAGTCTCTTAGCGGGAGCCGGGACGTCCGGGGAGCTGTTTTTT.

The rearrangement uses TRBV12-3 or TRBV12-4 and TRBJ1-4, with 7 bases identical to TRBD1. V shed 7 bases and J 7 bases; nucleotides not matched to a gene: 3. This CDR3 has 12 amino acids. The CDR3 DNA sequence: TGTGCCAGCAAAGGGGGCTCTGAAAAACTGTTTTTT. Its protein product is CASKGGSEKLFF.

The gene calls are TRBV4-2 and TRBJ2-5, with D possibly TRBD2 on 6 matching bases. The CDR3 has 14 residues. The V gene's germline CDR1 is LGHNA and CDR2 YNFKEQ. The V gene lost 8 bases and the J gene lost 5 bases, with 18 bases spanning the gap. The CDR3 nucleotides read TGTGCCAGCGGGAGTGTCGGGAGTGGGGAGACCCAGTACTTC. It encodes CASGSVGSGETQYF.

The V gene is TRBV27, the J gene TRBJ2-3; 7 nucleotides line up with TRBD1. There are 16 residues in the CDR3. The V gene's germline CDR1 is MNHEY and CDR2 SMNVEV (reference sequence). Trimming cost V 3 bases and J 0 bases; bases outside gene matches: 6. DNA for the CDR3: TGTGCCAGCAGTTTTATCGGCAGGGGGAGCACAGATACGCAGTATTTT. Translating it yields CASSFIGRGSTDTQYF.

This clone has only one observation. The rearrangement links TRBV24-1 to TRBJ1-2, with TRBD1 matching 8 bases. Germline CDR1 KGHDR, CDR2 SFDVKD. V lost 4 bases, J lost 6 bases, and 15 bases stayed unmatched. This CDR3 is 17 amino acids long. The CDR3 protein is CATSDNGQGIDGNGYTF. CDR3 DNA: TGTGCCACCAGTGACAATGGACAGGGAATAGACGGTAATGGCTACACCTTC.

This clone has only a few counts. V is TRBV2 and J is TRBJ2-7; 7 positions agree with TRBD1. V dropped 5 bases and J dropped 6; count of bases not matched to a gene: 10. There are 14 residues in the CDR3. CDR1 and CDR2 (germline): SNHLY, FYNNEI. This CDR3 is CASSPFSRGSEQYF. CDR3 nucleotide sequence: TGTGCCAGCAGTCCCTTCTCCAGGGGGAGCGAGCAGTACTTC. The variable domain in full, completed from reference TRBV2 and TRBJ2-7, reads EPEVTQTPSHQVTQMGQEVILRCVPISNHLYFYWYRQILGQKVEFLVSFYNNEISEKSEIFDDQFSVERPDGSNFTLKIRSTKLEDSAMYFCASSPFSRGSEQYFGPGTRLTVT.

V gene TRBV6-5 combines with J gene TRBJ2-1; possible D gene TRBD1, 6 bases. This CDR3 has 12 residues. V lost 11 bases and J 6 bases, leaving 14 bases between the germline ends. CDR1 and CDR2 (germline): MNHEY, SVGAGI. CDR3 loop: CAHRVRANEQFF. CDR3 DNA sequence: TGTGCCCACAGGGTCCGGGCCAATGAGCAGTTCTTC.

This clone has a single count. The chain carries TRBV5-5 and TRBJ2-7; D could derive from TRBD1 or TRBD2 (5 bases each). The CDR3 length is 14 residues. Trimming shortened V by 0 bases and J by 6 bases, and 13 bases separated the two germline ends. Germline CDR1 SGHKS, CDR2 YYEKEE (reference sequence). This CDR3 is CASSLAGAMAEQYF. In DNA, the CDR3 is TGTGCCAGCAGCTTGGCCGGGGCTATGGCCGAGCAGTACTTC.

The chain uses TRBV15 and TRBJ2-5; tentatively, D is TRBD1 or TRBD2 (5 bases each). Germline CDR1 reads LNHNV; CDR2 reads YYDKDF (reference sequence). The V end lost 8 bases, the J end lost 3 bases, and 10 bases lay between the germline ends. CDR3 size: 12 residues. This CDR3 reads CATGAGEETQYF. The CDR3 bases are TGTGCCACCGGGGCGGGTGAAGAGACCCAGTACTTC.

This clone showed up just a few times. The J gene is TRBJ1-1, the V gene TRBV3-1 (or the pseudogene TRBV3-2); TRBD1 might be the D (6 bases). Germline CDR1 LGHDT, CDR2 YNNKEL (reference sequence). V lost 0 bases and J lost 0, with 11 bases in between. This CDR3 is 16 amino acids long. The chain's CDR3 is CASSQDPGDMNTEAFF. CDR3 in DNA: TGTGCCAGCAGCCAAGACCCAGGGGACATGAACACTGAAGCTTTCTTT.